Each of the 5 T cell receptor beta chains below was sequenced from the same sample in a study of a mutant IDH1 vaccine in newly diagnosed glioma. Documented time point: baseline, week 1 (first vaccination visit). Specified treatment: pre-vaccination baseline after standard-of-care therapy. The method was immunoSEQ multiplex PCR; TCRdb's version includes in-frame clones alone and lacks a portion of them. The table has roughly 41,000 clones, roughly three quarters seen once. The specimen was PBMCs, collected from a glioma patient treated with radiotherapy, temozolomide or both. These receptors all come from a middle-aged man with glioma. Some clones in this sample may be carry-over from other donors' samples.

The CDR3: CASWDHMKNYGYTF. CDR3 DNA: TGCGCCAGTTGGGACCATATGAAGAACTATGGCTACACCTTC. The chain links TRBV5-1 to TRBJ1-2; TRBD1 might be the D (5 bases). Germline V lookup: CDR1 SGHRS, CDR2 YFSETQ. V was cut by 8 bases and J by 2 bases, with 16 bases left in between. The length of the CDR3 is 14 residues. Drawing the rest from reference TRBV5-1 and TRBJ1-2, the complete variable domain is KAGVTQTPRYLIKTRGQQVTLSCSPISGHRSVSWYQQTPGQGLQFLFEYFSETQRNKGNFPGRFSGRQFSNSRSEMNVSTLELGDSALYLCASWDHMKNYGYTFGSGTRLTVV.

This clone was observed a few times. The V and J genes are TRBV7-8 and TRBJ2-7; 9 nucleotides align to TRBD1. The CDR3 is 17 residues long. CDR1 is SGHVS, CDR2 FQNEAQ, per germline. The V and J ends lost 4 bases and 0 bases, in that order; junction bases with no gene match: 10. The CDR3 region is CASSSGQGSGNSYEQYF. The CDR3 DNA sequence: TGTGCCAGCAGCTCGGGACAGGGTTCGGGAAACTCCTACGAGCAGTACTTC.

The chain employs TRBV6-1 and TRBJ1-4; D ambiguous. Germline loops: CDR1 MNHNS, CDR2 SASEGT. V lost 2 bases and J 4 bases, leaving 14 bases between the germline ends. CDR3 length: 16 amino acids. The CDR3 loop reads CASSESLPGGNEKLFF. CDR3 coding DNA: TGTGCCAGCAGTGAATCCCTTCCGGGCGGTAATGAAAAACTGTTTTTT.

As concerns this clone: The junction does not match germline at one end; this may be a read error. The CDR3: CASNLAGATLSTQYF. The CDR3 coding sequence is TGTGCCAGCAATTTAGCGGGGGCCACCCTGTCGACCCAGTACTTC. J is TRBJ2-5 and V is TRBV27; the match to TRBD2 covers 9 bases. Germline V gene data show CDR1 as MNHEY and CDR2 as SMNVEV (reference sequence). The CDR3 contains 15 residues.

V is TRBV5-1 and J is TRBJ2-7; TRBD1 agrees at 8 bases. This CDR3 is built from 16 residues. The J segment lost 2 bases and the V segment lost 2 bases, leaving 9 bases of the junction unmatched. CDR1 and CDR2 from the germline V gene are SGHRS and YFSETQ. CDR3 coding DNA: TGCGCCAGCAGCTTTTTTAGGGACAGGTTTACCTACGAGCAGTACTTC. Translated, it gives CASSFFRDRFTYEQYF.